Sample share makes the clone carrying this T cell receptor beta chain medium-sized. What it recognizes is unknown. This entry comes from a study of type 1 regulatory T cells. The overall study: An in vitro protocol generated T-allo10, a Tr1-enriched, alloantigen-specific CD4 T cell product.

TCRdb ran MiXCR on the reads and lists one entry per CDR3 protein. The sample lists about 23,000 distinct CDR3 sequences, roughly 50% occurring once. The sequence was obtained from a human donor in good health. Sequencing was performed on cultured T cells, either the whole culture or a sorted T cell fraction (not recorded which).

In DNA, the CDR3 is TGCGCCAGCAGCGGACAGCTAATTATGAACACTGAAGCTTTCTTT. Translated, it gives CASSGQLIMNTEAFF. This chain uses TRBV10-2 with TRBJ1-1; tentatively, D is TRBD1 (6 bases). The CDR3 has 15 residues. The V gene's germline CDR1 is WSHSY and CDR2 SAAADI. The V and J ends lost 6 bases and 0 bases respectively, with 14 bases between them.